This passage covers 32 T cell receptor beta chains from one sample sequenced in a study of blood T cell repertoires in COVID-19. The repertoire was sequenced with immunoSEQ multiplex PCR; TCRdb's copy has only in-frame clones and lacks some. The sample comprises 150,000 to 200,000 clones, around 74% of which are singletons, and about 3% rests with the top ten. Sequencing input: peripheral blood. These receptors were taken from a woman of 80 years or more with acute or convalescent COVID-19.

The CDR3 protein is CASSLGRGYNSPLHF. The CDR3 DNA sequence: TGTGCCAGCAGCCTAGGACGGGGTTATAATTCACCCCTCCACTTT. V gene TRBV6-5 combines with J gene TRBJ1-6; D gene ambiguous. V was clipped by 6 bases and J by 4 bases, with 13 bases between them. CDR3 length: 15 residues. The germline CDR1 and CDR2 sequences are MNHEY and SVGAGI.

The chain employs TRBV7-2 and TRBJ1-4; 9 nucleotides match TRBD1. Germline-derived CDR1 and CDR2 are SGHTA and FQGNSA. V was pared by 5 bases and J by 6 bases, with 7 bases of the junction left unmatched. This CDR3 contains 15 residues. DNA for the CDR3: TGTGCCAGCAGCCCGGGGACAGGGCCTGATGAAAAACTGTTTTTT. It is translated as CASSPGTGPDEKLFF.

V is TRBV10-3 and J is TRBJ2-1; 10 bases line up with TRBD1. V was clipped by 2 bases and J by 3 bases; unmatched bases: 7. The V gene's germline CDR1 is ENHRY and CDR2 SYGVKD. The CDR3 contains 17 residues. For the CDR3, the DNA is TGTGCCATCAGTGAGCATGGGGGGACAGGGGACTACAATGAGCAGTTCTTC. Translated, it gives CAISEHGGTGDYNEQFF.

This clone was detected only once. This chain links TRBV27 with TRBJ2-1, with D maybe TRBD1 (5 bases). The CDR3 runs 12 residues. V lost 6 bases, J lost 8 bases, and 11 bases lay in between. In germline, CDR1 is MNHEY, CDR2 SMNVEV (reference sequence). The CDR3 protein is CASRGPGDEQFF. The CDR3 bases are TGTGCCAGCAGGGGGCCCGGCGATGAGCAGTTCTTC.

This clone was counted at least ten times. In the same sample, other DNA sequences code for this CDR3. V and J are TRBV12-3 or TRBV12-4 and TRBJ1-2, with 8 bases that match TRBD1. Losses at the gene ends were 6 bases for V and 4 bases for J; bases not matched to a gene: 4. The length of the CDR3 is 13 residues. DNA of the CDR3: TGTGCCAGCAGCCTAGACAGGGGCTATGGCTACACCTTC. It encodes CASSLDRGYGYTF.

V is TRBV28 and J is TRBJ2-3; 12 bases are a match to TRBD2. This CDR3 spans 17 amino acids. Per the germline V gene, CDR1 is MDHEN and CDR2 is SYDVKM. V gave up 5 bases and J gave up 0 bases; unmatched junction bases: 6. CDR3 sequence: CASSTRLAGASTDTQYF. For the CDR3, the DNA is TGTGCCAGCAGTACCCGACTAGCGGGAGCTAGCACAGATACGCAGTATTTT.

About this clone: The sample has other DNA sequences that encode this CDR3 too. The rearrangement joins TRBV7-2 to TRBJ2-7, with D perhaps matching TRBD2 (6 bases). Germline V gene sequence: CDR1 SGHTA, CDR2 FQGNSA. The CDR3 length is 15 residues. The ends were cut back, 1 base at V and 7 bases at J, with 17 bases in the middle. The CDR3 reads CASSLERGGAGEQYF. CDR3 DNA sequence: TGTGCCAGCAGCTTAGAAAGGGGCGGGGCGGGGGAGCAGTACTTC.

The sample holds a few counts of this clone. This chain links TRBV30 with TRBJ1-2, with TRBD1 as a possible D gene (5 bases). This CDR3 is built from 12 residues. V was trimmed by 3 bases and J by 4 bases, leaving 9 bases between them. Germline loops: CDR1 GTSNPN, CDR2 SVGIG (reference sequence). CDR3 region: CAWRDTSYGYTF. The CDR3 bases are TGTGCCTGGAGGGACACCAGCTATGGCTACACCTTC.

The V gene is TRBV5-4, the J gene TRBJ2-7, with 10 bases aligning to TRBD2. The CDR3 sequence is 15 residues long. Trimming took 1 base from V and 2 from J; bases not matched to a gene: 3. Germline V CDR1 and CDR2: SGHNT, YYREEE (reference sequence). The CDR3 is CASSLPGTSAYEQYF. The DNA for the CDR3 is TGTGCCAGCAGCTTGCCGGGGACTAGCGCCTACGAGCAGTACTTC.

The J gene is TRBJ1-2, the V gene TRBV6-5, with a weak D call TRBD1 (5 bases). There are 14 residues in the CDR3. Germline CDR1 reads MNHEY; CDR2 reads SVGAGI. V dropped 7 bases and J dropped 3 bases, with 15 bases sitting between them. The CDR3 bases are TGTGCCAGCACTGGGTGGGGCAGGCACTATGGCTACACCTTC. Amino acids: CASTGWGRHYGYTF.

The chain links TRBV5-8 to TRBJ1-4, with D unresolved. The germline V and J ends were trimmed by 4 bases and 10 bases, with 11 bases remaining between them. The CDR3 sequence is 12 residues long. Germline loops: CDR1 SGHTS, CDR2 YDEGEE. The CDR3 nucleotides are TGTGCCAGCAGCCGCAAAGGCGGAAAACTGTTTTTT. Translation gives CASSRKGGKLFF.

The chain couples TRBV5-1 to TRBJ2-7; 11 nucleotides align to TRBD2. This CDR3 contains 16 residues. CDR1 SGHRS and CDR2 YFSETQ come from the germline V gene. Trimming at V came to 4 bases and at J to 6 bases, leaving 12 bases not matched to a gene. CDR3 protein: CASSLMSGLAVIEQYF. Here the CDR3 DNA reads TGCGCCAGCAGCCTAATGTCGGGACTAGCGGTTATCGAGCAGTACTTC.

The V call is TRBV3-1 (or the pseudogene TRBV3-2), the J call TRBJ2-1; the D gene is possibly TRBD2 (5 bases). Looked up from germline, CDR1 is LGHDT and CDR2 is YNNKEL (reference sequence). Deletions cut 5 bases from V and 3 bases from J, with 11 bases between. The CDR3 runs 14 residues. CDR3 in amino acids: CASSDASSYNEQFF. The CDR3, as DNA: TGTGCCAGCAGCGACGCTAGCAGCTACAATGAGCAGTTCTTC.

The V and J genes are TRBV2 and TRBJ2-2; D remains unclear. Germline CDR1 and CDR2: SNHLY and FYNNEI. The CDR3 has 14 residues. Between the trimmed V and J ends, which lost 5 bases and 1 base, there was a span of 8 bases. CDR3 nucleotides: TGTGCCAGCAGTAGAATCGGGAACACCGGGGAGCTGTTTTTT. It codes for CASSRIGNTGELFF.

This chain links TRBV6-4 with TRBJ2-3, with TRBD2 matching over 11 bases. The V gene's germline CDR1 is MRHNA and CDR2 SNTAGT. Trimming removed 6 bases from V and 2 bases from J; junction bases left unmatched: 10. This CDR3 comprises 17 residues. The CDR3: CASSPGTSGRDTDTQYF. In nucleotides, the CDR3 is TGTGCCAGCAGCCCCGGGACTAGCGGCAGAGACACAGATACGCAGTATTTT.

The chain joins TRBV7-6 to TRBJ2-1; TRBD2 matches 7 bases. The trim removed 1 base at V and 4 bases at J, leaving 13 bases unmatched. From germline, CDR1 is SGHVS and CDR2 FNYEAQ. CDR3 size: 18 residues. The CDR3 nucleotides read TGTGCCAGCAGCTTAGAAATACCGGGACTAAACGATTACAATGAGCAGTTCTTC. Translating gives CASSLEIPGLNDYNEQFF.

The V call is TRBV5-4, the J call TRBJ1-5, with D possibly being TRBD1 (5 bases). V gave up 0 bases and J gave up 0 bases, with 7 bases separating them. This CDR3 comprises 15 residues. Looked up from germline, CDR1 is SGHNT and CDR2 is YYREEE (reference sequence). The CDR3 protein is CASSLGQGSNQPQHF. As DNA, the CDR3 is TGTGCCAGCAGCTTGGGGCAGGGTAGCAATCAGCCCCAGCATTTT.

The rearrangement uses TRBV7-9 and TRBJ2-7, with D maybe TRBD1 (5 bases). The CDR3 sequence is 13 residues long. V was pared by 0 bases and J by 12 bases, with 15 bases between. The germline CDR1 and CDR2 sequences are SEHNR and FQNEAQ (reference sequence). The CDR3 here is CASSLALGAAPYF. The DNA of the CDR3 is TGTGCCAGCAGCTTAGCGCTTGGGGCGGCCCCGTACTTC.

The chain combines TRBV18 with TRBJ2-1; TRBD2 matches at 13 bases. Trimming removed 2 bases from V and 10 bases from J; junction bases left unmatched: 8. The CDR3 runs 16 residues. Per the germline V gene, CDR1 is KGHSH and CDR2 is LQKENI. CDR3 region: CASSPSGTSGREEQFF. The CDR3 nucleotides are TGTGCCAGCTCACCATCGGGCACTAGCGGGAGGGAAGAGCAGTTCTTC.

The rearrangement uses TRBV29-1 and TRBJ1-4; D is unclear. CDR3 length equals 14 residues. Germline V gene sequence: CDR1 SQVTM, CDR2 ANQGSEA. Between the trimmed V and J ends, which lost 0 bases and 0 bases, there was a span of 5 bases. The chain's CDR3 is CSVEDGTTNEKLFF. CDR3 DNA: TGCAGCGTTGAAGACGGTACAACTAATGAAAAACTGTTTTTT. The full variable domain, its missing parts supplied by reference TRBV29-1 and TRBJ1-4, is SAVISQKPSRDICQRGTSLTIQCQVDSQVTMMFWYRQQPGQSLTLIATANQGSEATYESGFVIDKFPISRPNLTFSTLTVSNMSPEDSSIYLCSVEDGTTNEKLFFGSGTQLSVL.

The chain has TRBV6-5 and TRBJ1-4, with 8 positions matching TRBD1. The V gene's germline CDR1 is MNHEY and CDR2 SVGAGI. V was pared by 6 bases and J by 4 bases, with 4 bases of the junction left unmatched. CDR3 size: 14 residues. As DNA, the CDR3 is TGTGCCAGCAGCACAGGGGGAGGTAATGAAAAACTGTTTTTT. Translation: CASSTGGGNEKLFF.

The rearrangement links TRBV3-1 (or the pseudogene TRBV3-2) to TRBJ1-2; the D gene is possibly TRBD1 (5 bases). Trimming stripped 0 bases from V and 8 bases from J, with 16 bases between. The V gene's germline CDR1 is LGHDT and CDR2 YNNKEL (reference sequence). The CDR3 contains 15 residues. CDR3 coding DNA: TGTGCCAGCAGCCAAGATTCAGGGCGCGTGGAGGGCTACACCTTC. Translated, it gives CASSQDSGRVEGYTF.

The gene calls are TRBV3-1 (or the pseudogene TRBV3-2) and TRBJ1-2; D is perhaps TRBD1 (6 bases). Trimming left V 3 bases short and J 3 bases short, with 23 bases between. Germline V lookup: CDR1 LGHDT, CDR2 YNNKEL (reference sequence). This CDR3 spans 18 amino acids. For the CDR3, the DNA is TGTGCCAGCAGCCACGCCTCCGGGGCCAGGGGCGACTACTATGGCTACACCTTC. The encoded protein is CASSHASGARGDYYGYTF.

V usage is TRBV6-5 and J usage is TRBJ1-1; no clear D gene. V dropped 7 bases and J dropped 1 base, with 13 bases sitting between them. The CDR3 sequence is 14 residues long. Per the germline V gene, CDR1 is MNHEY and CDR2 is SVGAGI. The CDR3 nucleotides read TGTGCCAGCACTAAACCGGAGGGGAACACTGAAGCTTTCTTT. Translated: CASTKPEGNTEAFF.

The CDR3 loop is CASSVLTEFYGYTF. The CDR3 DNA reads as TGTGCCAGCAGTGTCCTGACAGAATTCTATGGCTACACCTTC. The V and J genes are TRBV28 and TRBJ1-2; D perhaps matches TRBD1 (5 bases). The germline V and J ends were trimmed by 5 bases and 4 bases, with 14 bases remaining between them. The CDR3 extends over 14 amino acids. CDR1 is MDHEN, CDR2 SYDVKM, per germline.

In its sample, this clone was seen a few times. V and J are TRBV19 and TRBJ1-6, with 7 bases matching TRBD1. Germline CDR1 reads LNHDA; CDR2 reads SQIVND (reference sequence). The CDR3 is 14 amino acids. The V gene end was trimmed by 8 bases and the J gene end by 9 bases; junction bases not matched to a gene: 10. The CDR3 sequence: CASGANRGSSPLHF. CDR3 coding DNA: TGTGCCAGTGGTGCGAACAGGGGTAGTTCACCCCTCCACTTT.

This chain joins TRBV11-2 and TRBJ2-7; D is uncertain. This CDR3 is built from 16 residues. V lost 0 bases to trimming and J lost 4 bases, with 16 bases between them. CDR1 SGHAT and CDR2 FQNNGV come from the germline V gene. Here the CDR3 reads CASSLDLSLFGYEQYF. CDR3 nucleotide sequence: TGTGCCAGCAGCTTAGACCTGAGTCTTTTCGGGTACGAGCAGTACTTC.

The gene calls are TRBV10-1 and TRBJ2-1; D is ambiguous. The germline V gene encodes CDR1 WNHNN and CDR2 SYGVQD (reference sequence). Deletions cut 0 bases from V and 9 bases from J, with 6 bases between. The CDR3 is made up of 12 amino acids. CDR3 sequence: CASSESSSEQFF. The CDR3, as DNA: TGCGCCAGCAGTGAGTCTAGTTCTGAGCAGTTCTTC.

This chain connects TRBV3-1 (or the pseudogene TRBV3-2) to TRBJ1-5; D remains unclear. V lost 4 bases to trimming and J lost 0 bases, with 10 bases between them. Germline values: CDR1 LGHDT, CDR2 YNNKEL (reference sequence). This CDR3 is 15 amino acids long. Here the CDR3 DNA reads TGTGCCAGCAGCCCCACGAGAAATAGCAATCAGCCCCAGCATTTT. Protein sequence: CASSPTRNSNQPQHF.

This clone was observed a few times. The junction differs from germline at one of its ends, possibly a read error. This CDR3 is also generated by other DNA sequences in the sample. The chain has TRBV5-1 and TRBJ2-1, with 7 bases that match TRBD2. CDR1 and CDR2 from the germline V gene are SGHRS and YFSETQ. The CDR3 sequence is 15 residues long. CDR3 sequence (DNA): TGCGCCAGCAGTTTGGGCGGGAGCTCCTACAATGAGCAGTTCTTC. This gives the protein CASSLGGSSYNEQFF.

There are a few counts of this clone. This chain connects TRBV19 to TRBJ1-4; D is uncertain. Trimming removed 4 bases from V and 8 bases from J, with 14 bases in between. CDR1 is LNHDA and CDR2 is SQIVND in the germline V gene (reference sequence). The CDR3 contains 14 residues. CDR3 region: CASSNIAGNEKLFF. In DNA form, the CDR3 reads TGTGCCAGTAGTAATATCGCGGGAAACGAAAAACTGTTTTTT.

The chain uses TRBV30 and TRBJ2-3; the D gene is possibly TRBD1 (6 bases). CDR1 is GTSNPN and CDR2 is SVGIG in the germline V gene (reference sequence). V lost 2 bases and J lost 2, with 11 bases in between. CDR3 length: 14 amino acids. The CDR3, as DNA: TGTGCCTGGAGTTTGCAGGGGCTCACAGATACGCAGTATTTT. It translates to CAWSLQGLTDTQYF.